These 29 T cell receptor beta chains were all obtained from the same sample, sequenced in a study of blood T cell repertoires in COVID-19. Here immunoSEQ multiplex PCR was the method, and the copy in TCRdb shows in-frame clones only, minus some. The sample carries roughly 300,000 clones, approximately 82% recorded once. Sequencing was done on a sample of peripheral blood. The receptors were sampled from a woman in her 50s with acute or convalescent COVID-19.

CDR3 in amino acids: CASSLGGQGRQPQHF. DNA for the CDR3: TGTGCCAGCAGCTTAGGAGGGCAGGGGCGACAGCCCCAGCATTTT. V gene TRBV7-2 combines with J gene TRBJ1-5, with TRBD1 as a possible D gene (6 bases). CDR3 length equals 15 residues. From germline, CDR1 is SGHTA and CDR2 FQGNSA. With 1 base removed from V and 7 bases from J, the gap between germline ends came to 14 bases.

The rearrangement links TRBV30 to TRBJ2-3, with 8 bases matching TRBD2. This CDR3 has 16 amino acids. Germline-derived CDR1 and CDR2 are GTSNPN and SVGIG (reference sequence). Trimming cost V 5 bases and J 2 bases; bases outside gene matches: 12. The CDR3 DNA sequence: TGTGCCTGGGGCGGTAGCGGGACCGTATACACAGATACGCAGTATTTT. It codes for CAWGGSGTVYTDTQYF.

The chain employs TRBV27 and TRBJ2-3; 9 positions match TRBD1. The CDR3 loop spans 16 amino acids. The germline V gene encodes CDR1 MNHEY and CDR2 SMNVEV (reference sequence). The V and J ends lost 5 bases and 3 bases, in that order; junction bases with no gene match: 9. The CDR3 protein is CASSPSGQGRTDTQYF. Written as DNA, the CDR3 is TGTGCCAGCAGTCCCTCGGGACAGGGAAGAACAGATACGCAGTATTTT.

The chain has TRBV29-1 and TRBJ1-1; 8 positions match TRBD1. Germline CDR1 and CDR2: SQVTM and ANQGSEA. Trimming removed 6 bases from V and 2 bases from J; junction bases left unmatched: 5. The CDR3 loop spans 13 amino acids. CDR3 sequence reads: CSVVGQGNTEAFF. CDR3 nucleotides: TGCAGCGTCGTTGGACAGGGTAACACTGAAGCTTTCTTT.

The chain carries TRBV2 and TRBJ1-1; D is perhaps TRBD1 (5 bases). The CDR3 contains 15 residues. CDR1 is SNHLY, CDR2 FYNNEI, per germline. V lost 5 bases, J lost 6 bases, and 19 bases lay in between. CDR3 nucleotide sequence: TGTGCCAGCAGTCTTTGGGACGGGGAGGGCGCTGAAGCTTTCTTT. Translating gives CASSLWDGEGAEAFF.

The V and J genes are TRBV19 and TRBJ1-2; 8 bases are a match to TRBD1. Germline V gives CDR1 LNHDA, CDR2 SQIVND (reference sequence). This CDR3 is built from 18 residues. The ends lost 5 bases at V and 5 bases at J; junction bases unmatched: 19. Written as DNA, the CDR3 is TGTGCCAGTAGTTCTCAATCCCTAGGACAGGGAGGAAGGTATGGCTACACCTTC. Protein sequence: CASSSQSLGQGGRYGYTF.

This clone was observed a handful of times. The chain joins TRBV5-1 to TRBJ1-6; 8 bases agree with TRBD1. Unmatched junction bases numbered 7, after V lost 1 base and J lost 7 bases. This CDR3 spans 16 amino acids. The germline V gene encodes CDR1 SGHRS and CDR2 YFSETQ. The CDR3 region is CASSLLSGGYNSPLHF. The CDR3 nucleotides are TGCGCCAGCAGCTTGTTATCAGGGGGCTACAATTCACCCCTCCACTTT. The full variable domain, rest sourced from reference TRBV5-1 and TRBJ1-6, is KAGVTQTPRYLIKTRGQQVTLSCSPISGHRSVSWYQQTPGQGLQFLFEYFSETQRNKGNFPGRFSGRQFSNSRSEMNVSTLELGDSALYLCASSLLSGGYNSPLHFGNGTRLTVT.

This clone has a single count. The chain couples TRBV19 to TRBJ2-1; D uncertain. This CDR3 is built from 14 residues. Trimming pared 10 bases from V and 0 bases from J, leaving 13 bases between. Germline V gene lookup returns CDR1 LNHDA and CDR2 SQIVND (reference sequence). CDR3 loop: CATHPTSSYNEQFF. The CDR3 nucleotides read TGTGCCACCCATCCCACGAGCTCCTACAATGAGCAGTTCTTC.

This chain uses TRBV5-1 with TRBJ1-1; 7 positions agree with TRBD1. Germline V gene lookup returns CDR1 SGHRS and CDR2 YFSETQ. The CDR3 has 14 residues. V lost 5 bases, J lost 1 base, and 5 bases stayed unmatched. CDR3 in amino acids: CASRSGTENTEAFF. DNA of the CDR3: TGCGCCAGCAGATCCGGGACAGAGAACACTGAAGCTTTCTTT.

The V gene is TRBV6-5, the J gene TRBJ1-1, with D perhaps matching TRBD1 (6 bases). The V and J ends lost 6 bases and 1 base respectively, with 12 bases between them. Germline V gene sequence: CDR1 MNHEY, CDR2 SVGAGI. The CDR3 totals 14 residues. The CDR3 reads CASSRTAQNTEAFF. As DNA, the CDR3 is TGTGCCAGCAGCCGGACAGCCCAGAACACTGAAGCTTTCTTT.

The rearrangement links TRBV18 to TRBJ2-5; possibly TRBD1 for D (6 bases). The V gene's germline CDR1 is KGHSH and CDR2 LQKENI. Deletions cut 6 bases from V and 7 bases from J, with 18 bases between. CDR3 length: 14 amino acids. Here the CDR3 reads CASSIQAGDGTQYF. DNA of the CDR3: TGTGCCAGCTCGATCCAGGCAGGGGATGGGACCCAGTACTTC. The full variable domain, with the rest looked up from reference TRBV18 and TRBJ2-5, is NAGVMQNPRHLVRRRGQEARLRCSPMKGHSHVYWYRQLPEEGLKFMVYLQKENIIDESGMPKERFSAEFPKEGPSILRIQQVVRGDSAAYFCASSIQAGDGTQYFGPGTRLLVL.

The table lists this clone with a few counts. The V call is TRBV5-4, the J call TRBJ1-1; D not certain. Germline V CDR1 and CDR2: SGHNT, YYREEE (reference sequence). Trimming removed 0 bases at V and 1 base at J, with 7 bases between. The CDR3 extends over 14 amino acids. CDR3 nucleotides: TGTGCCAGCAGCTTGGATGTTCAGAACACTGAAGCTTTCTTT. Amino acids: CASSLDVQNTEAFF.

This clone was observed once. This rearrangement joins TRBV10-3 to TRBJ2-3; 10 positions agree with TRBD2. Germline values: CDR1 ENHRY, CDR2 SYGVKD. The CDR3 sequence is 13 residues long. Losses at the gene ends were 8 bases for V and 6 bases for J; bases not matched to a gene: 5. The CDR3 DNA follows: TGTGCCATCGCGGGACTAGCGACTGATACGCAGTATTTT. It yields the protein CAIAGLATDTQYF.

The rearrangement joins TRBV6-6 to TRBJ1-2; maybe TRBD1 (5 bases). Germline-derived CDR1 and CDR2 are MNHNY and SVGAGI (reference sequence). Trimming pared 0 bases from V and 6 bases from J, leaving 11 bases between. The CDR3 contains 14 residues. The CDR3 here is CASSYSEGLDGYTF. The CDR3 DNA reads TGTGCCAGCAGTTACTCGGAGGGGTTAGATGGCTACACCTTC.

In this sample, this clone turned up many times. V gene TRBV6-1 combines with J gene TRBJ1-2; no clear D. Trimming took 2 bases from V and 4 from J, leaving 23 bases between them. Germline CDR1 and CDR2: MNHNS and SASEGT. This CDR3 contains 18 residues. The CDR3 loop is CASSEMINGEGIAYGYTF. The CDR3 DNA reads as TGTGCCAGCAGTGAAATGATAAACGGGGAGGGAATCGCCTATGGCTACACCTTC.

The chain has TRBV9 and TRBJ1-1, with TRBD1 matching 7 bases. CDR1 and CDR2 from the germline V gene are SGDLS and YYNGEE. The trim removed 0 bases at V and 5 bases at J, leaving 7 bases unmatched. The CDR3 runs 15 residues. CDR3: CASSVGRGGRTEAFF. The CDR3 DNA reads TGTGCCAGCAGCGTAGGTAGAGGGGGCAGAACTGAAGCTTTCTTT.

Details on this clone: A read error may produce the germline difference seen at one junction end. The chain has TRBV27 and TRBJ1-2, with a tentative D call TRBD1 (5 bases). This CDR3 spans 11 amino acids. Germline V gives CDR1 MNHEY, CDR2 SMNVEV (reference sequence). CDR3 sequence: CASPTIGARAF. The CDR3 nucleotides are TGTGCCAGTCCAACTATTGGGGCCCGGGCCTTC.

The chain carries TRBV6-5 and TRBJ2-5; 7 nucleotides align to TRBD1. V lost 2 bases, J lost 7 bases, and 4 bases stayed unmatched. This CDR3 contains 13 residues. CDR1 MNHEY and CDR2 SVGAGI come from the germline V gene. The CDR3 loop is CASSYGPGGTQYF. The CDR3 DNA follows: TGTGCCAGCAGTTACGGGCCAGGGGGGACCCAGTACTTC.

The V gene is TRBV6-1, the J gene TRBJ1-1, with D possibly matching TRBD1 (5 bases). The CDR3 totals 16 residues. Germline CDR1 and CDR2: MNHNS and SASEGT. V lost 4 bases, J lost 1 base, and 16 bases lay in between. This CDR3 is CASSAHGGVRNTEAFF. In DNA, the CDR3 is TGTGCCAGCAGTGCCCACGGGGGAGTGAGGAACACTGAAGCTTTCTTT.

The V call is TRBV5-1, the J call TRBJ2-3, with 11 bases matching TRBD2. The CDR3 spans 17 residues. Germline V gene sequence: CDR1 SGHRS, CDR2 YFSETQ. V lost 0 bases to trimming and J lost 7 bases; unmatched junction nucleotides: 10. The CDR3 loop is CASSLALDSGGANTQYF. The CDR3 DNA is TGCGCCAGCAGCTTGGCCTTAGATAGCGGGGGGGCAAATACGCAGTATTTT.

V gene TRBV11-2 combines with J gene TRBJ2-7; perhaps TRBD1 as D (6 bases). The CDR3 spans 18 residues. Germline values: CDR1 SGHAT, CDR2 FQNNGV. With 3 bases removed from V and 4 bases from J, the gap between germline ends came to 25 bases. The CDR3 region has the DNA TGTGCCAGCAGCTTTTTTTTGACAGGAGAAGGAATACCGTACGAGCAGTACTTC. This gives the protein CASSFFLTGEGIPYEQYF.

CDR3 coding DNA: TGTGCCAGCAGCAAAGACGGACTATCTGGAAACACCATATATTTT. This encodes CASSKDGLSGNTIYF. The chain couples TRBV21-1 to TRBJ1-3. TRBV21-1 is deemed a pseudogene. This CDR3 has 15 residues.

The V gene is TRBV12-3 or TRBV12-4, the J gene TRBJ2-3; the match to TRBD2 covers 7 bases. This CDR3 is built from 13 residues. Germline trimming cut 1 base from V and 8 bases from J; bases unmatched to any gene: 3. Here the CDR3 DNA reads TGTGCCAGCAGTTTAGGACTAGCTGGTACGCAGTATTTT. This encodes CASSLGLAGTQYF.

The chain uses TRBV5-6 and TRBJ1-6; D is ambiguous. The CDR3 runs to 12 residues. V lost 2 bases and J 7 bases, leaving 4 bases between the germline ends. Germline assignment: CDR1 SGHDT and CDR2 YYEEEE. CDR3 residues: CASSFENSPLHF. CDR3 nucleotides: TGTGCCAGCAGCTTCGAGAATTCACCCCTCCACTTT.

CDR3 protein: CATSMSTGTEAFF. DNA for the CDR3: TGTGCCACCAGCATGTCCACCGGGACTGAAGCTTTCTTT. The rearrangement joins TRBV15 to TRBJ1-1; D is ambiguous. The CDR3 has 13 amino acids. V was clipped by 4 bases and J by 5 bases, with 11 bases between them. Germline values: CDR1 LNHNV, CDR2 YYDKDF (reference sequence).

This rearrangement joins TRBV6-4 to TRBJ2-3; 10 nucleotides agree with TRBD1. Germline-derived CDR1 and CDR2 are MRHNA and SNTAGT. This CDR3 has 15 amino acids. With V trimmed by 6 bases and J by 6 bases, 9 bases remained unmatched. CDR3 amino acids: CASSRVPGQGDTQYF. In nucleotides, the CDR3 is TGTGCCAGCAGCCGAGTCCCGGGACAGGGGGATACGCAGTATTTT.

This clone was counted a single time. V is TRBV6-1 and J is TRBJ1-2; a possible D gene is TRBD1 (5 bases). The CDR3 is made up of 13 amino acids. V lost 1 base and J lost 4, with 7 bases in between. CDR1 is MNHNS and CDR2 is SASEGT in the germline V gene. CDR3: CASSEGGAYGYTF. CDR3 nucleotide sequence: TGTGCCAGCAGTGAAGGCGGGGCCTATGGCTACACCTTC.

The chain is built from TRBV5-1 and TRBJ2-3; 7 bases align to TRBD2. Trimming cost V 4 bases and J 0 bases; bases outside gene matches: 8. Germline V CDR1 and CDR2: SGHRS, YFSETQ. The CDR3 spans 16 residues. CDR3 protein: CASSPFGGGSTDTQYF. Written as DNA, the CDR3 is TGCGCCAGCAGCCCGTTTGGGGGGGGTAGCACAGATACGCAGTATTTT.

The chain uses TRBV25-1 and TRBJ1-2; possibly TRBD1 for D (6 bases). In germline, CDR1 is MGHDK, CDR2 SYGVNS. Trimming pared 4 bases from V and 7 bases from J, leaving 10 bases between. The CDR3 extends over 12 amino acids. CDR3 loop: CASSVGGVGYTF. The CDR3 bases are TGTGCCAGCAGTGTAGGGGGGGTTGGCTACACCTTC.